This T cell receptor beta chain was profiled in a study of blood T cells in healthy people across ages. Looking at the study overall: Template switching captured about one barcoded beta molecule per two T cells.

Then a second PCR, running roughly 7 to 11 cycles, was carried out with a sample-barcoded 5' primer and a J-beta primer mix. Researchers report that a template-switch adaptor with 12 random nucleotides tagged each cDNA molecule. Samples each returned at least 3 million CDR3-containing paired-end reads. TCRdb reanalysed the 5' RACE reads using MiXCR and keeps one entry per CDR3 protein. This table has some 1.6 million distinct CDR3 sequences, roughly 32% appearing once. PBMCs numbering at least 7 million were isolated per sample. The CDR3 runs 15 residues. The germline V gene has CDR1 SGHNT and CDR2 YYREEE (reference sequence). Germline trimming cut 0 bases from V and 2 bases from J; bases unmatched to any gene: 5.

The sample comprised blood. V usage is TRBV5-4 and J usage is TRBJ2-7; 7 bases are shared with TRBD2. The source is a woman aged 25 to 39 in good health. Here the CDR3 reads CASSLAPSGTYEQYF. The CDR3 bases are TGTGCCAGCAGCTTGGCCCCTAGCGGTACCTACGAGCAGTACTTC.